The sequence of this TCR beta chain was determined in a study of cytomegalovirus exposure and HLA in healthy donors. General study points: Specific recognition of CMV antigens was confirmed in vitro for three chains (all CMV-associated). Prior analysis indicated that the majority of TCR beta V segments exhibited productivity approximately 90% or approximately 30% of the time. TCR beta V- and J-gene trimming, according to a later analysis, was linked to a missense DCLRE1C variant.

CDR3 length: 15 residues. V was clipped by 0 bases and J by 5 bases, with 13 bases between them. Germline loops: CDR1 MNHNY, CDR2 SVGAGI (reference sequence). It was with 60 Vbeta and 13 Jbeta primers that the PCR ran. Profiled with immunoSEQ multiplex PCR; TCRdb holds only in-frame clones, not every one. The sample records roughly 93,000 clones, about 76% being singletons. This clone has more than one count but fewer than ten. Its antigen is undetermined. Sequenced material: PBMCs. This chain connects TRBV6-6 to TRBJ2-5; a possible D gene is TRBD2 (6 bases). This receptor was identified in a human donor in good health. In nucleotides, the CDR3 is TGTGCCAGCAGTTACTCACGCGGGGTGGGGGAGACCCAGTACTTC. This translates into CASSYSRGVGETQYF.